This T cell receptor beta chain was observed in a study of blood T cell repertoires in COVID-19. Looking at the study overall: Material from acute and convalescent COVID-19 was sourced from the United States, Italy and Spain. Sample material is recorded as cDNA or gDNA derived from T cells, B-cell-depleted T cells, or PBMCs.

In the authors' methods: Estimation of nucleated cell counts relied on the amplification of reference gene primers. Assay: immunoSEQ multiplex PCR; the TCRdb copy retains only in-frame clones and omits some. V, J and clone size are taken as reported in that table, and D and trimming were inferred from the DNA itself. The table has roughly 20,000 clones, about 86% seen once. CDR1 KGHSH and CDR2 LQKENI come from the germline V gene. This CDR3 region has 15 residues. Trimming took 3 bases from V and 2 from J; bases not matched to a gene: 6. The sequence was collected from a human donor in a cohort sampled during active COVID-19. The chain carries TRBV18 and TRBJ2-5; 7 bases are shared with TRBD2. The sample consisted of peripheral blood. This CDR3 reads CASSPGGGGQETQYF. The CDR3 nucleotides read TGTGCCAGCTCACCCGGCGGCGGGGGACAAGAGACCCAGTACTTC.